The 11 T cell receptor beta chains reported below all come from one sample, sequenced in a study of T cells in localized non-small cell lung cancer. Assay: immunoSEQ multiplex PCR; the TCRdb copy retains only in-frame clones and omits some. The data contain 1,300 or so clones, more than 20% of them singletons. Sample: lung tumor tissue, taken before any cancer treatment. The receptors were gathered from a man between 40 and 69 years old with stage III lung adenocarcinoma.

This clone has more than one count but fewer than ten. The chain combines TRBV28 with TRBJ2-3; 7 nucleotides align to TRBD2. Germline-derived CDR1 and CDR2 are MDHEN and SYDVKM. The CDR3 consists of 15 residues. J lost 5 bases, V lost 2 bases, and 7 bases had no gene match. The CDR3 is CASSLSGGVLDTQYF. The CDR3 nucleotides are TGTGCCAGCAGTTTAAGTGGGGGGGTTTTAGATACGCAGTATTTT.

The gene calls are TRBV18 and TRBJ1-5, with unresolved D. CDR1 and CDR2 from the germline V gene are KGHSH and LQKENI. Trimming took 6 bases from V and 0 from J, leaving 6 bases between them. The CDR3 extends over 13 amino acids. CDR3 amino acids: CASSDSSNQPQHF. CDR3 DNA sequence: TGTGCCAGCTCCGATTCTAGCAATCAGCCCCAGCATTTT.

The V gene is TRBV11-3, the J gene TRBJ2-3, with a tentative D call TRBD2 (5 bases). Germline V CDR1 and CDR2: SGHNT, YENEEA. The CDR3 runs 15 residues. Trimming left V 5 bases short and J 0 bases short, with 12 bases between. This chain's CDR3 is CASSPDYTSTDTQYF. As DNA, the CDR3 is TGTGCCAGCAGCCCAGACTACACTAGCACAGATACGCAGTATTTT.

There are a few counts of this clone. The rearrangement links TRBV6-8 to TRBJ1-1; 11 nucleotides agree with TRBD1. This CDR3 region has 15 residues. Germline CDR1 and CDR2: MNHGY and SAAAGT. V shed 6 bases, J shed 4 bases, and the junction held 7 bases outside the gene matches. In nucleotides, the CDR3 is TGTGCCAGCAGGACTTGGACAGGGGGCGGCACTGAAGCTTTCTTT. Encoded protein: CASRTWTGGGTEAFF.

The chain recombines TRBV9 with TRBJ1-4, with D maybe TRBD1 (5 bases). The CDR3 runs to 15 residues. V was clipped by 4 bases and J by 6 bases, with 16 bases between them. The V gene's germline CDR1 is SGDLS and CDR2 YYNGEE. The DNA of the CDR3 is TGTGCCAGCAGCCCAACGGGACTTTCCTATGAAAAACTGTTTTTT. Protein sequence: CASSPTGLSYEKLFF.

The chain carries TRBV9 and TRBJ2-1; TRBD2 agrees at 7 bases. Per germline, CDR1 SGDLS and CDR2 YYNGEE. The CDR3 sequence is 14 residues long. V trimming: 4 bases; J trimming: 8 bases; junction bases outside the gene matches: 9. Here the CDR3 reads CASSIGLDFDEQFF. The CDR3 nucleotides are TGTGCCAGCAGCATTGGACTAGATTTTGATGAGCAGTTCTTC.

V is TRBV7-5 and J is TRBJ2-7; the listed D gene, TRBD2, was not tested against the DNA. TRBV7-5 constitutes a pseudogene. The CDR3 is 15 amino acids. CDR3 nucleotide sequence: TGTGCCAGCAGCTTGGGGGGGACTGGCTCCTACGAGCAGTACTTC. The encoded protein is CASSLGGTGSYEQYF.

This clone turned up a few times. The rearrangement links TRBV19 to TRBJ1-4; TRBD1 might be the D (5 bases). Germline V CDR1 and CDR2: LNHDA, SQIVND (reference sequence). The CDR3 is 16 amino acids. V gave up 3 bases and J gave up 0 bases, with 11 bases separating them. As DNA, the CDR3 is TGTGCCAGTAGTATGACAGCGACTGCAACTAATGAAAAACTGTTTTTT. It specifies CASSMTATATNEKLFF.

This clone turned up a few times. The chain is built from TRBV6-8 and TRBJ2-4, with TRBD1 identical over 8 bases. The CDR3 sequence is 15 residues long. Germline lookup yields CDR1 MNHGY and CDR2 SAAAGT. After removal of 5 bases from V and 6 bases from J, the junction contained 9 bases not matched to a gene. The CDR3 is CASSEAPGTGNIQYF. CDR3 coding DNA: TGTGCCAGCAGTGAGGCCCCCGGGACAGGAAACATTCAGTACTTC.

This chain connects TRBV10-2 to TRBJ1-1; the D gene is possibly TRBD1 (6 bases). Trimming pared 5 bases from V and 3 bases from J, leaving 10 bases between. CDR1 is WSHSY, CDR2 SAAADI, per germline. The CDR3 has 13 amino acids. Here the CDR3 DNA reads TGCGCCAGCAGTTTTTCAGGGGACACTGAAGCTTTCTTT. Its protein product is CASSFSGDTEAFF.

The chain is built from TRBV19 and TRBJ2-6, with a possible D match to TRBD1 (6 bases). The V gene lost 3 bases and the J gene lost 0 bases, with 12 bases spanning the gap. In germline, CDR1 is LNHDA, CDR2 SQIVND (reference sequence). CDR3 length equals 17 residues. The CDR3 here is CASSIEQGYSGANVLTF. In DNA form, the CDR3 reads TGTGCCAGTAGTATCGAGCAGGGGTACTCTGGGGCCAACGTCCTGACTTTC.